The 20 T cell receptor beta chains presented below share a single source sample, sequenced in a study of human CD8 memory T cell subsets. Libraries for TCR beta were constructed using UMI-labeled 5' RACE. TCRdb re-called the 5' RACE reads, yielding one record per CDR3 amino acid sequence without DNA. This sample contains approximately 9,000 distinct CDR3 sequences. Sequencing used CD8+ T cells from PBMCs. Receptors originate from a human donor in good health.

This chain joins TRBV24-1 and TRBJ2-7; the D call from TCRdb, TRBD2, cannot be confirmed without DNA. The germline gives CDR1 KGHDR, CDR2 SFDVKD. This CDR3 is 22 amino acids long. The CDR3: CATSDLRFKNRLTTFYSYEQYF.

CDR3 loop: CASSATSGRALAKNIQYF. V and J are TRBV28 and TRBJ2-4; TCRdb picks TRBD2, but there is no DNA to check that call. This CDR3 comprises 18 residues. From germline, CDR1 is MDHEN and CDR2 SYDVKM.

The J gene is TRBJ2-7, the V gene TRBV27. The germline gives CDR1 MNHEY, CDR2 SMNVEV (reference sequence). The CDR3 has 13 amino acids. CDR3 loop: CASSPNSFYEQYF.

The rearrangement uses TRBV6-2 or TRBV6-3 and TRBJ2-7. The germline CDR1 and CDR2 sequences are MNHEY and SVGEGT. This CDR3 is 12 amino acids long. This CDR3 reads CASSYNIYEQYF.

The V and J genes are TRBV13 and TRBJ2-5; TCRdb calls TRBD1, which cannot be checked without DNA. The CDR3 covers 16 residues. Germline CDR1 PRHDT, CDR2 FYEKMQ (reference sequence). CDR3 sequence: CASSTRTGPTQETQYF.

This clonotype is labeled medium-sized based on frequency. The chain links TRBV7-8 to TRBJ1-5; the D call from TCRdb, TRBD1, cannot be confirmed without DNA. CDR1 is SGHVS, CDR2 FQNEAQ, per germline. The CDR3 has 19 amino acids. This CDR3 is CASSFAPGQGSYSNQPQHF.

The V gene is TRBV9, the J gene TRBJ2-1; without DNA, the TCRdb call of TRBD2 cannot be checked. Germline V gives CDR1 SGDLS, CDR2 YYNGEE. The CDR3 contains 15 residues. The CDR3 reads CASSPLAGGTNEQFF.

V gene TRBV11-2 combines with J gene TRBJ2-1; the D call of TRBD1 rests on TCRdb alone, since no DNA is present to check it. Germline V lookup: CDR1 SGHAT, CDR2 FQNNGV. This CDR3 comprises 12 residues. This CDR3 is CASSLGDNEQFF.

The CDR3 reads CASSLEYSGGADTETQYF. The chain couples TRBV7-7 to TRBJ2-5; TCRdb returns TRBD1, unconfirmable since there is no DNA. Germline V gene lookup returns CDR1 SSHAT and CDR2 FNYEAQ (reference sequence). This CDR3 has 18 amino acids.

The rearrangement links TRBV27 to TRBJ2-7; with no DNA, the TCRdb D assignment of TRBD1 cannot be verified. CDR1 and CDR2 from the germline V gene are MNHEY and SMNVEV (reference sequence). This CDR3 spans 14 amino acids. CDR3 sequence reads: CASSWMTGSYEQYF.

This chain joins TRBV7-6 and TRBJ2-5; checking the TCRdb D call of TRBD1 is not possible without DNA. This CDR3 has 17 amino acids. Germline-derived CDR1 and CDR2 are SGHVS and FNYEAQ. CDR3: CASSLRGTTNFQETQYF.

This clonotype is medium-sized (0.01 to 0.1%) by frequency. The chain combines TRBV4-3 with TRBJ1-5. Germline V lookup: CDR1 LGHNA, CDR2 YSLEER. This CDR3 spans 16 amino acids. CDR3 sequence reads: CASSQDRRQGGQPQHF.

J is TRBJ1-1 and V is TRBV18. The CDR3 has 17 residues. The V gene's germline CDR1 is KGHSH and CDR2 LQKENI. CDR3 region: CASSPRRSGKVNTEAFF.

Considering frequency, this clonotype is medium-sized. The rearrangement joins TRBV29-1 to TRBJ1-2; the D call of TRBD1 rests on TCRdb alone, since no DNA is present to check it. In germline, CDR1 is SQVTM, CDR2 ANQGSEA. CDR3 length equals 13 residues. The CDR3: CSVPASRGYGYTF.

The rearrangement links TRBV28 to TRBJ1-5; TCRdb indicates TRBD1, and absent DNA this call remains unverified. The CDR3 covers 17 residues. Germline values: CDR1 MDHEN, CDR2 SYDVKM. CDR3 loop: CASSFRFETGSNQPQHF.

The chain links TRBV5-1 to TRBJ2-3; checking the TCRdb D call of TRBD1 is not possible without DNA. This CDR3 contains 13 residues. From germline, CDR1 is SGHRS and CDR2 YFSETQ. The CDR3 region is CASSLPGGDTQYF.

V usage is TRBV19 and J usage is TRBJ2-4; with no DNA, the TCRdb D assignment of TRBD1 cannot be verified. The CDR3 totals 17 residues. The germline V gene encodes CDR1 LNHDA and CDR2 SQIVND (reference sequence). This CDR3 is CASSSPPSDLAKNIQYF.

This chain joins TRBV20-1 and TRBJ2-1; the D gene TCRdb calls, TRBD1, cannot be checked with no DNA. The CDR3 spans 14 residues. CDR1 is DFQATT, CDR2 SNEGSKA, per germline (reference sequence). The CDR3 sequence: CSARDQQGTFEQFF.

The chain recombines TRBV7-9 with TRBJ2-1. CDR1 is SEHNR and CDR2 is FQNEAQ in the germline V gene (reference sequence). The CDR3 loop spans 14 amino acids. CDR3 amino acids: CASSSKTGRNEQFF.

The CDR3 loop is CASSSGTANTGELFF. The V gene is TRBV28, the J gene TRBJ2-2; TCRdb lists TRBD1, though no DNA is available to test this call. CDR1 and CDR2 from the germline V gene are MDHEN and SYDVKM. This CDR3 contains 15 residues.